This T cell receptor beta chain was sequenced during a study of CD8+ T cells in alopecia areata. Study overall: Those patients who were treated received oral tofacitinib, which was given at 5 to 10 mg twice daily for moderate-to-severe alopecia areata.

Investigators isolated RNA and reverse transcribed it into cDNA to act as the sequencing template. Using immunoSEQ multiplex PCR, the repertoire was profiled, and TCRdb retains in-frame clones only, with some absent. Counted here are 250,000 or so clones, roughly two thirds occurring once; the ten biggest clones make up approximately 1.2%. Deletions cut 0 bases from V and 5 bases from J, with 11 bases between. The CDR3 contains 15 residues. Germline-derived CDR1 and CDR2 are SGHNT and YYREEE (reference sequence). In the case of this clone: Its matching antigen is unknown.

Study results and limitations: Clarity of TCR sharing across patients fell short of that in mice, possibly HLA-related.

The source is a human donor with alopecia areata. Sequencing was performed on CD4+ T cells sorted from blood, taken at week 0. This chain links TRBV5-4 with TRBJ2-2; D is unresolved. CDR3: CASSLEDGVTGELFF. CDR3 coding DNA: TGTGCCAGCAGCTTGGAGGACGGTGTGACCGGGGAGCTGTTTTTT.